The 8 T cell receptor beta chains below were found in one sample sequenced in a study of blood T cell repertoires in COVID-19. Method: immunoSEQ multiplex PCR; TCRdb's copy keeps in-frame clones and lacks some. The sample records 35,000 to 45,000 clones, 70% to 90% being singletons. The specimen sequenced was peripheral blood. The receptors stem from a human donor in a cohort sampled during active COVID-19.

V gene TRBV5-1 combines with J gene TRBJ1-2; 10 nucleotides align to TRBD1. CDR1 and CDR2 (germline): SGHRS, YFSETQ. The V gene end was trimmed by 0 bases and the J gene end by 8 bases; junction bases not matched to a gene: 7. This CDR3 contains 15 residues. The CDR3 spells CASSLEDRGLRGYTF. In DNA, the CDR3 is TGCGCCAGCAGCTTGGAAGACAGGGGGCTTCGGGGCTACACCTTC.

The gene calls are TRBV3-1 (or the pseudogene TRBV3-2) and TRBJ1-1; D is ambiguous. Germline-derived CDR1 and CDR2 are LGHDT and YNNKEL (reference sequence). Trimming cost V 0 bases and J 0 bases, with 11 bases left between them. The CDR3 covers 16 residues. As DNA, the CDR3 is TGTGCCAGCAGCCAAGAAAGTGAGAATCTGAACACTGAAGCTTTCTTT. It is translated as CASSQESENLNTEAFF.

The CDR3 coding sequence is TGCGCCAGCAGGTTAGGAGGGGAGGAGGGGGAGCAGTACTTC. Amino acid sequence: CASRLGGEEGEQYF. The chain recombines TRBV5-1 with TRBJ2-7; D might be TRBD2 (6 bases). Germline assignment: CDR1 SGHRS and CDR2 YFSETQ. V was cut by 5 bases and J by 7 bases, with 19 bases left in between. CDR3 size: 14 residues.

This sequence joins TRBV7-8 and TRBJ2-3; D not certain. The V end lost 1 base, the J end lost 6 bases, and 14 bases lay between the germline ends. Germline CDR1 is SGHVS and CDR2 is FQNEAQ. The CDR3 length is 15 residues. The CDR3 here is CASSLDSVSRDTQYF. In nucleotides, the CDR3 is TGTGCCAGCAGCTTAGATTCGGTCTCCCGGGATACGCAGTATTTT.

The chain combines TRBV6-1 with TRBJ2-7, with 7 nucleotides matching TRBD1. CDR3 length: 14 amino acids. V lost 3 bases and J lost 4; bases outside the gene matches: 6. Germline loops: CDR1 MNHNS, CDR2 SASEGT. Here the CDR3 DNA reads TGTGCCAGCAGTGATGAGGGCAGGGGGTACGAGCAGTACTTC. It is translated as CASSDEGRGYEQYF.

V gene TRBV10-3 combines with J gene TRBJ2-1, with 9 bases that match TRBD2. The CDR3 contains 17 residues. After removal of 0 bases from V and 3 bases from J, the junction contained 6 bases not matched to a gene. Per the germline V gene, CDR1 is ENHRY and CDR2 is SYGVKD. The DNA of the CDR3 is TGTGCCATCAGTGAGTCTTTGGAGACTAGCGGCTACAATGAGCAGTTCTTC. Translating gives CAISESLETSGYNEQFF.

V usage is TRBV3-1 (or the pseudogene TRBV3-2) and J usage is TRBJ1-6; 7 positions agree with TRBD1. CDR1 and CDR2 (germline): LGHDT, YNNKEL (reference sequence). The CDR3 runs 15 residues. Trimming removed 1 base from V and 5 bases from J; junction bases left unmatched: 2. The CDR3: CASSQGGTDNSPLHF. Here the CDR3 DNA reads TGTGCCAGCAGCCAAGGAGGGACAGATAATTCACCCCTCCACTTT.

The gene calls are TRBV5-1 and TRBJ2-6; the match to TRBD2 covers 7 bases. This CDR3 region has 16 residues. Unmatched junction bases numbered 5, after V lost 3 bases and J lost 2 bases. Germline V gene lookup returns CDR1 SGHRS and CDR2 YFSETQ. This CDR3 is CASSSSGTTGANVLTF. CDR3 bases: TGCGCCAGCAGCTCGTCAGGGACTACTGGGGCCAACGTCCTGACTTTC.